The source of this T cell receptor (beta chain) is a study of blood T cell repertoires in COVID-19. Authors' processing steps: Reference gene primer amplification yielded estimated nucleated cell counts. Only in-frame clones appear in the TCRdb table, and some are missing; sequencing was by immunoSEQ multiplex PCR. V and J calls and clone size are given by that table; D and trimming were obtained from the DNA. The table records roughly 400,000 clones, roughly 91% of them present only once. The sequence came from a woman between 25 and 40 years old who had recovered from COVID-19. Sequencing was performed on PBMCs or T cells enriched from blood (not recorded which).

CDR3 DNA: TGTGCCAGCAGCTCGACTCCGGGGGGTGGGAAGACCCAGTACTTC. Translation: CASSSTPGGGKTQYF. The genes are TRBV13 and TRBJ2-5, with TRBD2 matching 7 bases. Germline V gene data show CDR1 as PRHDT and CDR2 as FYEKMQ (reference sequence). The length of the CDR3 is 15 residues. With V trimmed by 4 bases and J by 6 bases, 11 bases remained unmatched.